This T cell receptor beta chain stems from a study of blood T cell repertoires in COVID-19. This CDR3 comprises 15 residues. V gave up 4 bases and J gave up 3 bases; unmatched junction bases: 6. Looked up from germline, CDR1 is SGHRS and CDR2 is YFSETQ. TCRdb's copy holds only in-frame clones and misses some; the assay was immunoSEQ multiplex PCR. The sample lists roughly 700,000 clones; about nine tenths were seen once. V usage is TRBV5-1 and J usage is TRBJ1-3; 8 positions agree with TRBD1. Sequenced input: peripheral blood. The receptor was derived from a woman in her late teens or twenties with acute or convalescent COVID-19. The CDR3 DNA is TGCGCCAGCAGCCCCGCTGACAGGGGTGGAAACACCATATATTTT. It yields the protein CASSPADRGGNTIYF.